This TCR beta chain was found in a study of blood T cell repertoires in COVID-19. About the study: Samples came from the United States, Italy and Spain, spanning acute and convalescent COVID-19. Sources were T cells, B-cell-depleted T cells, or PBMCs; the material itself was cDNA or gDNA.

Here immunoSEQ multiplex PCR was the method, and the copy in TCRdb shows in-frame clones only, minus some. In the table there are around 85,000 clones, roughly 83% of which are singletons. The CDR3 runs to 15 residues. From germline, CDR1 is DFQATT and CDR2 SNEGSKA (reference sequence). V gave up 3 bases and J gave up 4 bases; unmatched junction bases: 10. Sequencing used peripheral blood. The origin of this receptor is a man aged 50-59 years with active COVID-19. This chain links TRBV20-1 with TRBJ2-7, with 9 nucleotides matching TRBD1. CDR3 in DNA: TGCAGTGCTAGTGCCCCGACAGGGGGAGGATACGAGCAGTACTTC. Protein product: CSASAPTGGGYEQYF.